This TCR beta chain appears in the sequencing data of a study of neoadjuvant anti-PD-1 for oral cavity cancer. About the study: Around day 43, patients without progression received a fourth nivolumab dose before surgery.

Six replicates per PBMC sample, mostly from roughly 490 ng of genomic DNA. Assay: immunoSEQ multiplex PCR; the TCRdb copy retains only in-frame clones and omits some. In the table there are tens of thousands of clones, around 84% of which are singletons. Time point meaning: after neoadjuvant nivolumab, at surgical resection. The patients had HPV-negative, locally advanced oral cavity squamous cell carcinoma. Germline V CDR1 and CDR2: MDHEN, SYDVKM. Trimming left V 5 bases short and J 6 bases short, with 21 bases between. The CDR3 totals 16 residues. This sequence joins TRBV28 and TRBJ2-3; possible D gene TRBD1, 5 bases. This TCR came from a person aged 35-79 years with oral cavity squamous cell carcinoma. Specimen: PBMCs, collected after nivolumab (anti-PD-1) treatment. CDR3 in amino acids: CASSPPAQGHPDTQYF. The CDR3 DNA sequence: TGTGCCAGCAGTCCCCCCGCGCAGGGTCATCCGGATACGCAGTATTTT.